Shown below are 21 T cell receptor beta chains from a single sample sequenced in a study of cytomegalovirus exposure and HLA in healthy donors. Primers for the PCR totalled 60 Vbeta and 13 Jbeta. The assay was immunoSEQ multiplex PCR, and TCRdb's table has in-frame clones only and misses some. The table has about 140,000 clones, roughly 73% seen once; the top ten hold roughly 12%. The specimen was PBMCs. The source is a man aged 18 to 29 in good health and CMV-seropositive.

The rearrangement uses TRBV11-2 and TRBJ1-1, with D possibly TRBD1 on 6 matching bases. Trimming removed 5 bases at V and 6 bases at J, with 13 bases between. The V gene's germline CDR1 is SGHAT and CDR2 FQNNGV. The CDR3 consists of 13 residues. The CDR3, as DNA: TGTGCCAGCAGCGAAAGGGGGGGGGCTGAAGCTTTCTTT. This encodes CASSERGGAEAFF. The whole variable domain, filled in from reference TRBV11-2 and TRBJ1-1, reads EAGVAQSPRYKIIEKRQSVAFWCNPISGHATLYWYQQILGQGPKLLIQFQNNGVVDDSQLPKDRFSAERLKGVDSTLKIQPAKLEDSAVYLCASSERGGAEAFFGQGTRLTVV.

V and J are TRBV5-1 and TRBJ2-5; possible D gene TRBD1, 5 bases. This CDR3 spans 16 amino acids. Trimming left V 1 base short and J 6 bases short, with 19 bases between. Germline loops: CDR1 SGHRS, CDR2 YFSETQ. The CDR3 DNA is TGCGCCAGCAGCTTGCGTGAACAGGCCTCCCGACAGACCCAGTACTTC. Its translation: CASSLREQASRQTQYF.

The genes are TRBV19 and TRBJ1-2, with 8 bases matching TRBD1. V was clipped by 6 bases and J by 2 bases; unmatched bases: 5. The CDR3 spans 14 residues. The germline gives CDR1 LNHDA, CDR2 SQIVND (reference sequence). The CDR3 here is CASSGGQGNYGYTF. The CDR3 nucleotides are TGTGCCAGTAGCGGAGGACAGGGAAACTATGGCTACACCTTC.

The chain has TRBV11-3 and TRBJ2-5, with 15 nucleotides matching TRBD2. V lost 6 bases to trimming and J lost 0 bases; unmatched junction nucleotides: 8. This CDR3 contains 18 residues. Germline CDR1 and CDR2: SGHNT and YENEEA. The DNA of the CDR3 is TGTGCCAGCAGTCCGGGACTAGCGGGAGGCCCCAACCAAGAGACCCAGTACTTC. Its protein product is CASSPGLAGGPNQETQYF.

This clone was detected once. The V gene is TRBV28, the J gene TRBJ1-2; D ambiguous. Trimming took 3 bases from V and 3 from J, leaving 17 bases between them. The CDR3 loop spans 16 amino acids. Germline V gives CDR1 MDHEN, CDR2 SYDVKM. The CDR3, as DNA: TGTGCCAGCAGTTTGTCCGGCGGACTGACTCACTATGGCTACACCTTC. This codes for CASSLSGGLTHYGYTF.

A single count supports this clone. The chain has TRBV6-1 and TRBJ2-1; D possibly corresponds to TRBD2 (6 bases). V shed 4 bases and J shed 7 bases, with 8 bases lying between them. CDR1 is MNHNS, CDR2 SASEGT, per germline. This CDR3 is 12 amino acids long. CDR3 region: CASSVSGNEQFF. The CDR3 coding sequence is TGTGCCAGCAGTGTAAGCGGGAATGAGCAGTTCTTC.

The chain carries TRBV27 and TRBJ2-1; D possibly corresponds to TRBD2 (6 bases). This CDR3 spans 15 amino acids. V was cut by 5 bases and J by 4 bases, with 15 bases left in between. The germline V gene encodes CDR1 MNHEY and CDR2 SMNVEV (reference sequence). DNA of the CDR3: TGTGCCAGCAGTCGCTCTAGCGCGAATTACAATGAGCAGTTCTTC. As protein: CASSRSSANYNEQFF.

The rearrangement joins TRBV25-1 to TRBJ1-2, with 9 bases matching TRBD1. Unmatched junction bases numbered 8, after V lost 7 bases and J lost 8 bases. Germline assignment: CDR1 MGHDK and CDR2 SYGVNS. The CDR3 is 13 residues long. The CDR3 DNA follows: TGTGCCAGCACCCGGACAGGGGATAGGGGCTACACCTTC. Residues: CASTRTGDRGYTF.

J is TRBJ1-5 and V is TRBV30; a weak D match, TRBD1 (5 bases). Trimming stripped 2 bases from V and 3 bases from J, with 8 bases between. This CDR3 contains 13 residues. Germline lookup yields CDR1 GTSNPN and CDR2 SVGIG (reference sequence). CDR3 protein: CAWSSGLNQPQHF. In DNA form, the CDR3 reads TGTGCCTGGAGTTCAGGGCTCAATCAGCCCCAGCATTTT. Complete variable domain (other parts from reference TRBV30 and TRBJ1-5): SQTIHQWPATLVQPVGSPLSLECTVEGTSNPNLYWYRQAAGRGLQLLFYSVGIGQISSEVPQNLSASRPQDRQFILSSKKLLLSDSGFYLCAWSSGLNQPQHFGDGTRLSIL.

The chain combines TRBV28 with TRBJ1-5; 9 bases are shared with TRBD1. The CDR3 contains 16 residues. After removal of 5 bases from V and 5 bases from J, the junction contained 10 bases not matched to a gene. CDR1 is MDHEN and CDR2 is SYDVKM in the germline V gene. CDR3 DNA sequence: TGTGCCAGCAGTCCCCAGGGACAGGGTGTGCATCAGCCCCAGCATTTT. It codes for CASSPQGQGVHQPQHF.

This clone was seen just once. The chain uses TRBV27 and TRBJ2-1; D uncertain. CDR3 length: 16 residues. The V gene's germline CDR1 is MNHEY and CDR2 SMNVEV (reference sequence). Deletions cut 0 bases from V and 0 bases from J, with 9 bases between. This CDR3 reads CASSLSRPSSYNEQFF. CDR3 nucleotide sequence: TGTGCCAGCAGTTTATCCAGGCCGAGCTCCTACAATGAGCAGTTCTTC.

A remark on this clone: One end of the junction varies from germline; a read error may be responsible. The chain carries TRBV5-1 and TRBJ1-2, with 7 bases identical to TRBD1. This CDR3 has 14 amino acids. CDR1 SGHRS and CDR2 YFSETQ come from the germline V gene. CDR3 amino acids: CASSAQGSNYGYPF. CDR3 in DNA: TGCGCCAGCAGCGCACAGGGGTCTAACTATGGCTACCCCTTC.

The chain links TRBV6-6 to TRBJ1-1; D may be TRBD1 (6 bases). The ends were cut back, 0 bases at V and 6 bases at J, with 14 bases in the middle. This CDR3 is 15 amino acids long. CDR1 is MNHNY, CDR2 SVGAGI, per germline (reference sequence). As DNA, the CDR3 is TGTGCCAGCAGTTACTCGCAGCAGGGGAGGGCTGAAGCTTTCTTT. Translated: CASSYSQQGRAEAFF.

This CDR3 reads CASSDLGTGGTSGTYEQYF. CDR3 nucleotides: TGCGCCAGCAGCGATCTTGGGACAGGGGGGACTAGCGGGACCTACGAGCAGTACTTC. V is TRBV5-1 and J is TRBJ2-7, with 13 nucleotides matching TRBD2. The CDR3 runs 19 residues. The germline CDR1 and CDR2 sequences are SGHRS and YFSETQ. Losses at the gene ends were 4 bases for V and 2 bases for J; bases not matched to a gene: 15.

This clone has only a few counts. This sequence joins TRBV28 and TRBJ2-1, with 10 bases lining up with TRBD2. The V gene's germline CDR1 is MDHEN and CDR2 SYDVKM. The CDR3 sequence is 16 residues long. The V segment lost 4 bases and the J segment 4 bases; nucleotides outside the gene matches: 7. Written as DNA, the CDR3 is TGTGCCAGCAGTTCGCCGGGACTAGCGTCATACAATGAGCAGTTCTTC. This encodes CASSSPGLASYNEQFF. Together with reference TRBV28 and TRBJ2-1, the CDR3 gives the full variable domain: DVKVTQSSRYLVKRTGEKVFLECVQDMDHENMFWYRQDPGLGLRLIYFSYDVKMKEKGDIPEGYSVSREKKERFSLILESASTNQTSMYLCASSSPGLASYNEQFFGPGTRLTVL.

V gene TRBV7-2 combines with J gene TRBJ2-1, with D uncertain. CDR3 length: 13 amino acids. Trimming took off 5 bases at V and 10 bases at J, with 15 bases between the two ends. Germline V lookup: CDR1 SGHTA, CDR2 FQGNSA. The CDR3 protein is CASSPASELEQFF. CDR3 nucleotides: TGTGCCAGCAGCCCAGCCAGCGAGCTAGAGCAGTTCTTC.

The rearrangement uses TRBV27 and TRBJ1-1; D is ambiguous. Trimming pared 1 base from V and 2 bases from J, leaving 11 bases between. The CDR3 has 15 residues. Germline values: CDR1 MNHEY, CDR2 SMNVEV (reference sequence). CDR3 in amino acids: CASSLWPPVNTEAFF. CDR3 DNA sequence: TGTGCCAGCAGTTTATGGCCGCCTGTAAACACTGAAGCTTTCTTT.

This clone has more than one count but fewer than ten. The chain is built from TRBV5-8 and TRBJ1-1; no definite D call. V was pared by 4 bases and J by 5 bases, with 12 bases between. The germline CDR1 and CDR2 sequences are SGHTS and YDEGEE. The CDR3 spans 13 residues. This CDR3 is CASSPGLSTEAFF. The CDR3 region has the DNA TGTGCCAGCAGCCCTGGCCTCTCTACTGAAGCTTTCTTT.

The chain links TRBV14 to TRBJ2-1; 7 bases match TRBD2. J gave up 6 bases and V 3 bases, and 8 bases lay outside the gene matches. This CDR3 has 15 amino acids. The germline CDR1 and CDR2 sequences are SGHDN and FVKESK. CDR3 sequence: CASSHSGRALNEQFF. The CDR3 region has the DNA TGTGCCAGCAGCCACTCAGGGAGGGCGCTCAATGAGCAGTTCTTC.

This chain links TRBV19 with TRBJ2-5; the D gene is possibly TRBD1 (6 bases). The germline V and J ends were trimmed by 8 bases and 6 bases, with 13 bases remaining between them. The CDR3 consists of 12 residues. Germline V gives CDR1 LNHDA, CDR2 SQIVND (reference sequence). CDR3 in amino acids: CASDDRMQTQYF. In nucleotides, the CDR3 is TGTGCCAGTGATGACAGGATGCAGACCCAGTACTTC.

The CDR3 DNA sequence: TGTGCCAGCAGTTGGACAGGGGCGTTCTCTGGAAACACCATATATTTT. It encodes CASSWTGAFSGNTIYF. The rearrangement links TRBV28 to TRBJ1-3; TRBD1 matches at 9 bases. Germline values: CDR1 MDHEN, CDR2 SYDVKM. V gave up 4 bases and J gave up 0 bases; unmatched junction bases: 4. CDR3 size: 16 residues.